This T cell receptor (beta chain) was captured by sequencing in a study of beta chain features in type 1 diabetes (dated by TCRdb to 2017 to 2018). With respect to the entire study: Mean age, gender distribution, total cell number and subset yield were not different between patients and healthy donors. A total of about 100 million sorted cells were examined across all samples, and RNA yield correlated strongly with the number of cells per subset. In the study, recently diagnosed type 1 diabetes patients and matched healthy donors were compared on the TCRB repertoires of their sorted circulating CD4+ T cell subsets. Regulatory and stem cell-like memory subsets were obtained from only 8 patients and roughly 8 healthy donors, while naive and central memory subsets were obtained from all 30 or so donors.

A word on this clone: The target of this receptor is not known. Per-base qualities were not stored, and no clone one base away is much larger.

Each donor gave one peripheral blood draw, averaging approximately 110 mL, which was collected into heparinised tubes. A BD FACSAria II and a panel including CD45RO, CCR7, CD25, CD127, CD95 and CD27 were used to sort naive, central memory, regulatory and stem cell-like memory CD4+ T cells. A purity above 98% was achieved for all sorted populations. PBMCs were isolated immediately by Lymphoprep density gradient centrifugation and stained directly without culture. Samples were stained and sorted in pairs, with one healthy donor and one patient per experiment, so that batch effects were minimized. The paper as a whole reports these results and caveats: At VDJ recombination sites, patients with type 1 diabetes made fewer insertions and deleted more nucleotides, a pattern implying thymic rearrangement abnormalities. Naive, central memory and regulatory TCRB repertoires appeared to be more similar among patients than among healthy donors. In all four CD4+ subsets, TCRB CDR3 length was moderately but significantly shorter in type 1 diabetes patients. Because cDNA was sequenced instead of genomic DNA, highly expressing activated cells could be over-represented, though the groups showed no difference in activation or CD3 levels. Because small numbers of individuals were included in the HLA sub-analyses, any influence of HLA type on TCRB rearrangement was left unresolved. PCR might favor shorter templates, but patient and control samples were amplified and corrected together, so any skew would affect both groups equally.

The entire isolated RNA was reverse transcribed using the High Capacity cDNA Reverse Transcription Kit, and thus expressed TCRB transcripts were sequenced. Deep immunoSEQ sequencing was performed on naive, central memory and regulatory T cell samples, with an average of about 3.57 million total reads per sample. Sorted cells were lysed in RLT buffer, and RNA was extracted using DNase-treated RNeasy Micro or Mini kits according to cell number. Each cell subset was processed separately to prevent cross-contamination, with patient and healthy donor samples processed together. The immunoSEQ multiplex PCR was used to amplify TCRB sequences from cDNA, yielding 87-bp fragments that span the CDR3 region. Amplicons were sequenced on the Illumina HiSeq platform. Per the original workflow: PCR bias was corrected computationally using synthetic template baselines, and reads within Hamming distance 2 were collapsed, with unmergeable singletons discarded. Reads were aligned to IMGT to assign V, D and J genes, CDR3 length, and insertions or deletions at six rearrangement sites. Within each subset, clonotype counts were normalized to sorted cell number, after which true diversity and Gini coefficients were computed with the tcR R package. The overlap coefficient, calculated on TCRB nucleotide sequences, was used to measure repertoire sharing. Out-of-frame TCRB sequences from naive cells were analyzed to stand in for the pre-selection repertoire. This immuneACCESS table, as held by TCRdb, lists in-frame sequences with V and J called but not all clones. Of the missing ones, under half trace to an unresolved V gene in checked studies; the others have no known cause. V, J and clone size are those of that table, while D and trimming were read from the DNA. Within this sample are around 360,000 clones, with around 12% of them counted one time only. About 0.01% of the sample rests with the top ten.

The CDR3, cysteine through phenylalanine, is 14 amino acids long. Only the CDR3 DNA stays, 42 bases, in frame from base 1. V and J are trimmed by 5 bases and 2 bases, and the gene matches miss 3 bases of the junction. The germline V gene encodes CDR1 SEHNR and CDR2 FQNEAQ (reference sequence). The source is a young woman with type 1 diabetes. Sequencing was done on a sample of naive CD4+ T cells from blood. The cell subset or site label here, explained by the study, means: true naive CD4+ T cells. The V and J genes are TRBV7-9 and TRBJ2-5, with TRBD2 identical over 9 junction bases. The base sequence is TGTGCCAGCAGCCATACTAGCGGGCAAGAGACCCAGTACTTC. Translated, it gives CASSHTSGQETQYF.